This T cell receptor beta chain appears in the sequencing data of a study of blood T cell repertoires in COVID-19. Overall study context: Acute and convalescent COVID-19 samples came from the United States, Italy and Spain. T cells, B-cell-depleted T cells, or PBMCs provided the cDNA or gDNA that served as material.

Seattle cases were enrolled at active infection and followed longitudinally. There are 11 residues in the CDR3. CDR1 is SGHAT, CDR2 FQNNGV, per germline. Study processing details: By means of reference gene primer amplification, nucleated cell counts were estimated. Generated by immunoSEQ multiplex PCR, the TCRdb table keeps only in-frame clones and is missing some. V and J calls and clone size are as listed in that table; D and trimming were resolved from the DNA. The sample includes a few hundred thousand clones, 80% to 90% of them seen just once. To note about this clone: At one end, the junction sequence differs from germline, possibly due to a read error.

The TCR originated in a woman in her twenties or thirties with COVID-19, enrolled during active disease. The specimen sequenced was peripheral blood. The gene calls are TRBV11-2 and TRBJ1-6; 8 positions match TRBD1. The CDR3 is CASSLYRGIQF. The CDR3 DNA follows: TGTGCCAGCAGCTTGTACAGGGGGATCCAGTTT. The full variable domain, in which reference TRBV11-2 and TRBJ1-6 provide the parts outside the CDR3, is EAGVAQSPRYKIIEKRQSVAFWCNPISGHATLYWYQQILGQGPKLLIQFQNNGVVDDSQLPKDRFSAERLKGVDSTLKIQPAKLEDSAVYLCASSLYRGIQFGNGTRLTVT.